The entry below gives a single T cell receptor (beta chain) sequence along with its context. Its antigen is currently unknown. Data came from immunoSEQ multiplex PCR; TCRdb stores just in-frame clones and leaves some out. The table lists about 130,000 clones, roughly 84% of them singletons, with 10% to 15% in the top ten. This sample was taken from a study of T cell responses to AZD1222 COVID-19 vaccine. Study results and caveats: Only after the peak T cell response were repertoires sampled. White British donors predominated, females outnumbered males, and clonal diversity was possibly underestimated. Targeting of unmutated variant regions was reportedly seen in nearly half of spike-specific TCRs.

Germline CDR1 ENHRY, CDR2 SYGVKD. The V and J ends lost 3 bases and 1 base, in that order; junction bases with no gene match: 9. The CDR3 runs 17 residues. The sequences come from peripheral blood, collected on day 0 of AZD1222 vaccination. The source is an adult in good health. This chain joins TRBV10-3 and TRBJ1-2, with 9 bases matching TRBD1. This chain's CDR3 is CAISERTGGGGNYGYTF. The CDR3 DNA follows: TGTGCCATCAGTGAACGTACAGGGGGCGGTGGTAACTATGGCTACACCTTC.